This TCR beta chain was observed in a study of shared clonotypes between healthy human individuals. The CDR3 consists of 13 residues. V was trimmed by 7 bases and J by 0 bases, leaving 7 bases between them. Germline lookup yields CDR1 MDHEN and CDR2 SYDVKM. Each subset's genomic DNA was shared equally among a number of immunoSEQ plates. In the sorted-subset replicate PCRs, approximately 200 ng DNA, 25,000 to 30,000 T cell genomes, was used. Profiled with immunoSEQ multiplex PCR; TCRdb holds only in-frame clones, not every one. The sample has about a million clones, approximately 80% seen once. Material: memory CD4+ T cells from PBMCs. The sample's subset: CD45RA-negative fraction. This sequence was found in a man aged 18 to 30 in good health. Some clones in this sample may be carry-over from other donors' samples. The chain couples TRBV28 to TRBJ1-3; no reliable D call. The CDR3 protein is CASTSYSGNTIYF. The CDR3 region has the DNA TGTGCCAGCACCAGCTACTCTGGAAACACCATATATTTT. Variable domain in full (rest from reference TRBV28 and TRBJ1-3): DVKVTQSSRYLVKRTGEKVFLECVQDMDHENMFWYRQDPGLGLRLIYFSYDVKMKEKGDIPEGYSVSREKKERFSLILESASTNQTSMYLCASTSYSGNTIYFGEGSWLTVV.